These 13 T cell receptor beta chains share one sample of origin, sequenced in a study of T-cell memory formation after mild COVID-19. TCRdb passed the 5' RACE reads through MiXCR, listing each CDR3 protein once. The sample has almost 550,000 distinct CDR3 sequences; roughly 22% are singletons. Sequencing was done on a sample of PBMCs or a T cell subset sorted from them (not recorded which). The origin of the receptors is an adult woman who had mild COVID-19 (a few samples of this study predate the infection). Cell type and time point are not known.

The V and J genes are TRBV12-3 or TRBV12-4 and TRBJ1-3; D remains ambiguous. The CDR3 consists of 13 residues. Between the trimmed V and J ends, which lost 6 bases and 3 bases, there was a span of 9 bases. The CDR3 region has the DNA TGTGCCAGCAGGGTCTCGGGTGGAAACACCATATATTTT. Translation gives CASRVSGGNTIYF.

This clonotype was picked up a small number of times. V gene TRBV10-3 combines with J gene TRBJ2-5; the D gene is possibly TRBD1 (5 bases). V lost 6 bases and J 2 bases, leaving 10 bases between the germline ends. Germline V gene data show CDR1 as ENHRY and CDR2 as SYGVKD. This CDR3 contains 13 residues. The CDR3 protein is CAISMTVQETQYF. CDR3 DNA: TGTGCCATCAGCATGACAGTACAAGAGACCCAGTACTTC.

This clonotype came up many times. The V gene is TRBV3-1, the J gene TRBJ1-1; maybe TRBD1 (5 bases). Germline V CDR1 and CDR2: LGHDT, YNNKEL (reference sequence). Trimming cost V 5 bases and J 8 bases, with 12 bases left between them. The CDR3 contains 12 residues. CDR3 region: CASSSRGTEAFF. CDR3 sequence (DNA): TGTGCCAGCAGCTCACGAGGGACCGAAGCTTTCTTT.

The chain is built from TRBV7-9 and TRBJ2-3, with 10 positions matching TRBD2. V lost 5 bases, J lost 2 bases, and 7 bases stayed unmatched. The CDR3 loop spans 16 amino acids. Per the germline V gene, CDR1 is SEHNR and CDR2 is FQNEAQ (reference sequence). CDR3 in amino acids: CASSPSLAGFTDTQYF. CDR3 nucleotide sequence: TGTGCCAGCAGCCCCTCACTAGCGGGGTTCACAGATACGCAGTATTTT.

V is TRBV5-1 and J is TRBJ1-1, with TRBD1 identical over 12 bases. V was clipped by 6 bases and J by 1 base; unmatched bases: 7. CDR1 is SGHRS and CDR2 is YFSETQ in the germline V gene. This CDR3 has 16 residues. As DNA, the CDR3 is TGCGCCAGCACCCCGGGACAGGGGGCTGGGAACACTGAAGCTTTCTTT. Residues: CASTPGQGAGNTEAFF. The full variable domain, with the rest looked up from reference TRBV5-1 and TRBJ1-1, is KAGVTQTPRYLIKTRGQQVTLSCSPISGHRSVSWYQQTPGQGLQFLFEYFSETQRNKGNFPGRFSGRQFSNSRSEMNVSTLELGDSALYLCASTPGQGAGNTEAFFGQGTRLTVV.

This clonotype was counted ten times or more. This sequence joins TRBV7-9 and TRBJ2-1; D is perhaps TRBD1 or TRBD2 (8 bases each). Trimming stripped 2 bases from V and 7 bases from J, with 27 bases between. The CDR3 is made up of 19 amino acids. Germline V lookup: CDR1 SEHNR, CDR2 FQNEAQ (reference sequence). The CDR3 is CASSLRRQGASGLRNEQFF. In DNA form, the CDR3 reads TGTGCCAGCAGCTTAAGGCGTCAGGGGGCTAGCGGGTTAAGGAATGAGCAGTTCTTC. Full variable domain (rest looked up from reference TRBV7-9 and TRBJ2-1): DTGVSQNPRHKITKRGQNVTFRCDPISEHNRLYWYRQTLGQGPEFLTYFQNEAQLEKSRLLSDRFSAERPKGSFSTLEIQRTEQGDSAMYLCASSLRRQGASGLRNEQFFGPGTRLTVL.

This clonotype was seen repeatedly, ten times or more. The chain has TRBV5-1 and TRBJ2-7; D not certain. The CDR3 runs 13 residues. Germline V lookup: CDR1 SGHRS, CDR2 YFSETQ. The germline V and J ends were trimmed by 2 bases and 0 bases, with 6 bases remaining between them. The DNA for the CDR3 is TGCGCCAGCAGCTTAGATATCTCCTACGAGCAGTACTTC. This encodes CASSLDISYEQYF.

A remark on this clonotype: A junction end diverges from the germline sequence, so it may reflect a read error. This chain connects TRBV5-1 to TRBJ1-5; D gene ambiguous. Looked up from germline, CDR1 is SGHRS and CDR2 is YFSETQ. The CDR3 covers 15 residues. The CDR3 is CASSLDGSSHQPQHF. The CDR3 nucleotides are TGCGCCAGCAGCTTGGACGGCTCTAGCCATCAGCCCCAGCATTTT.

This clonotype was detected only a few times. The CDR3: CASSPGGRTYNEQFF. The CDR3 DNA sequence: TGTGCCAGCAGCCCTGGGGGGCGAACCTACAATGAGCAGTTCTTC. The chain employs TRBV12-3 or TRBV12-4 and TRBJ2-1, with D perhaps being TRBD1 or TRBD2 (6 bases each). Trimming took 6 bases from V and 2 from J, leaving 14 bases between them. The CDR3 has 15 residues.

This clonotype has at least ten counts. The chain joins TRBV7-6 to TRBJ2-4, with a tentative D call TRBD1 (6 bases). The V end was cut by 5 bases, the J end by 9 bases, with 14 bases between. In germline, CDR1 is SGHVS, CDR2 FNYEAQ. The CDR3 has 13 amino acids. The CDR3 here is CASSPGHGLIQYF. Written as DNA, the CDR3 is TGTGCCAGCAGCCCGGGACACGGGCTCATTCAGTACTTC.

This clonotype was recorded many times. The rearrangement joins TRBV12-3 or TRBV12-4 to TRBJ1-1; the D gene is possibly TRBD1 (5 bases). CDR3 length: 12 amino acids. V was clipped by 3 bases and J by 5 bases, with 7 bases between them. In DNA form, the CDR3 reads TGTGCCAGCAGTTTCGGGGGGACTGAAGCTTTCTTT. Translated: CASSFGGTEAFF.

The J gene is TRBJ1-5, the V gene TRBV6-2 or TRBV6-3; D may be TRBD1 (5 bases). In germline, CDR1 is MNHEY, CDR2 SVGEGT. Trimming cost V 4 bases and J 3 bases, with 10 bases left between them. The CDR3 has 14 residues. CDR3 residues: CASSWVGVNQPQHF. The CDR3 DNA sequence: TGTGCCAGCAGTTGGGTAGGGGTCAATCAGCCCCAGCATTTT.

CDR3 loop: CATSTNREGENIQYF. The CDR3 nucleotides read TGTGCCACCAGCACAAACAGGGAGGGGGAAAACATTCAGTACTTC. This chain connects TRBV15 to TRBJ2-4, with D possibly TRBD2 on 7 matching bases. The ends were cut back, 4 bases at V and 5 bases at J, with 15 bases in the middle. The length of the CDR3 is 15 residues. Germline loops: CDR1 LNHNV, CDR2 YYDKDF (reference sequence).